The 3 T cell receptor beta chains below were found in one sample sequenced in a study of cytomegalovirus exposure and HLA in healthy donors. PCR was performed using 60 Vbeta and 13 Jbeta primers. Clones were sequenced by immunoSEQ multiplex PCR, and TCRdb holds only the in-frame ones, with some missing. The sample consists of 210,000 or so clones, roughly 73% of them appearing once. The source material was PBMCs. Every receptor here comes from a boy aged 5-17 years in good health and CMV-seronegative.

The chain uses TRBV5-4 and TRBJ2-1; 10 positions match TRBD2. V gave up 0 bases and J gave up 5 bases; unmatched junction bases: 2. CDR3 length equals 15 residues. Germline V gene lookup returns CDR1 SGHNT and CDR2 YYREEE (reference sequence). The CDR3 DNA reads as TGTGCCAGCAGCTTGGATAGCGGGGGGAACAATGAGCAGTTCTTC. It is translated as CASSLDSGGNNEQFF.

This chain joins TRBV5-4 and TRBJ2-3; 14 bases align to TRBD2. The CDR3 has 17 residues. The V and J ends lost 4 bases and 5 bases, in that order; junction bases with no gene match: 9. The germline V gene encodes CDR1 SGHNT and CDR2 YYREEE (reference sequence). CDR3 amino acids: CASSPGLAGALGDTQYF. The DNA for the CDR3 is TGTGCCAGCAGCCCGGGACTAGCGGGGGCGCTGGGAGATACGCAGTATTTT.

This clone was picked up one time. The chain employs TRBV10-1 and TRBJ1-1; 7 bases line up with TRBD1. The length of the CDR3 is 13 residues. The V gene end was trimmed by 5 bases and the J gene end by 8 bases; junction bases not matched to a gene: 8. From germline, CDR1 is WNHNN and CDR2 SYGVQD (reference sequence). The CDR3 bases are TGCGCCAGCAGTTTTGGACAGGAACGAGAAGCTTTCTTT. Its protein product is CASSFGQEREAFF.